Listed below are T cell receptor beta chains from one sample, sequenced in a study of cytomegalovirus exposure and HLA in healthy donors. Sequencing was performed with immunoSEQ multiplex PCR; in TCRdb, only in-frame clones are kept and a portion is missing. The table shows approximately 59,000 clones, with 65% to 70% occurring only once. Input material: PBMCs. These TCRs come from a man aged 35 to 55 in good health and CMV-seropositive. Both conserved end residues are part of each CDR3. The D gene is left open where the match is weak. Size values are once, few and many counts, or a class for expanded clones, and some rows have none.

size: NA; D: TRBD1; V: TRBV5-1; J: TRBJ1-2; CDR3: CASSFIGRQGALGYTF; DNA: TGCGCCAGCAGCTTCATAGGAAGACAGGGGGCGCTGGGCTACACCTTC
size: NA; D: TRBD1; V: TRBV4-3; J: TRBJ2-6; CDR3: CASSQTTGAGANVLTF; DNA: TGCGCCAGCAGCCAGACGACAGGGGCCGGGGCCAACGTCCTGACTTTC
size: NA; D: NA; V: TRBV6-1; J: TRBJ1-5; CDR3: CASSFRGESNQPQHF; DNA: TGTGCCAGCAGTTTTAGGGGTGAGAGCAATCAGCCCCAGCATTTT
size: NA; D: TRBD1; V: TRBV27; J: TRBJ2-7; CDR3: CASSATGGGYEQYF; DNA: TGTGCCAGCAGTGCGACAGGGGGCGGATACGAGCAGTACTTC
size: NA; D: NA; V: TRBV5-1; J: TRBJ1-1; CDR3: CASSLGQGPTEAFF; DNA: TGCGCCAGCAGCTTAGGGCAGGGTCCCACTGAAGCTTTCTTT
size: NA; D: TRBD1; V: TRBV4-1; J: TRBJ2-4; CDR3: CASSQVPPGTANVRAKNIQYF; DNA: TGCGCCAGCAGCCAAGTTCCGCCGGGGACAGCAAACGTGAGGGCCAAAAACATTCAGTACTTC
size: NA; D: NA; V: TRBV6-5; J: TRBJ1-4; CDR3: CASSNRFRDEKLFF; DNA: TGTGCCAGCAGTAACAGGTTTCGGGATGAAAAACTGTTTTTT
size: NA; D: NA; V: TRBV2; J: TRBJ1-4; CDR3: CASSDELATNEKLFF; DNA: TGTGCCAGCAGTGATGAGCTAGCAACTAATGAAAAACTGTTTTTT
size: NA; D: NA; V: TRBV30; J: TRBJ1-2; CDR3: CAWKEGSNYGYTF; DNA: TGTGCCTGGAAGGAGGGCAGCAACTATGGCTACACCTTC
size: few; D: NA; V: TRBV6-5; J: TRBJ2-3; CDR3: CASKPRGASTDTQYF; DNA: TGTGCCAGCAAACCACGGGGGGCTAGCACAGATACGCAGTATTTT
size: NA; D: NA; V: TRBV12-5; J: TRBJ2-2; CDR3: CASGLRGASDNTGELFF; DNA: TGTGCTAGTGGACTAAGAGGGGCTAGCGACAACACCGGGGAGCTGTTTTTT
size: NA; D: TRBD1; V: TRBV6-5; J: TRBJ2-7; CDR3: CASRSPGQGGVGQYF; DNA: TGTGCCAGCAGAAGCCCGGGACAGGGGGGTGTAGGGCAGTACTTC
size: NA; D: TRBD1; V: TRBV2; J: TRBJ1-1; CDR3: CASRGQGGENTEAFF; DNA: TGTGCCAGCAGAGGACAGGGGGGGGAGAACACTGAAGCTTTCTTT
size: NA; D: TRBD1; V: TRBV18; J: TRBJ1-2; CDR3: CASSQRQGGSYGYTF; DNA: TGTGCCAGCTCACAACGACAGGGTGGGTCCTATGGCTACACCTTC
size: few; D: TRBD2; V: TRBV19; J: TRBJ2-1; CDR3: CASSTTSGWTSYNEQFF; DNA: TGTGCCAGTAGTACGACTAGCGGGTGGACGTCCTACAATGAGCAGTTCTTC
size: once; D: NA; V: TRBV14; J: TRBJ2-7; CDR3: CASSQDFVGEQYF; DNA: TGTGCCAGCAGCCAAGATTTCGTCGGCGAGCAGTACTTC
size: once; D: NA; V: TRBV18; J: TRBJ2-4; CDR3: CASSPQAGGAKNIQYF; DNA: TGTGCCAGCTCACCCCAAGCAGGTGGGGCCAAAAACATTCAGTACTTC
size: NA; D: TRBD1; V: TRBV10-3; J: TRBJ1-6; CDR3: CAISESSDRRSLHF; DNA: TGTGCCATCAGTGAGTCGTCGGACAGGCGATCCCTCCACTTT
size: NA; D: TRBD1; V: TRBV30; J: TRBJ2-5; CDR3: CAWSVPQGAGETQYF; DNA: TGTGCCTGGAGTGTACCACAGGGGGCCGGAGAGACCCAGTACTTC
size: NA; D: NA; V: TRBV5-4; J: TRBJ1-1; CDR3: CASSFREGRAFF; DNA: TGTGCCAGCAGCTTCAGGGAGGGGCGAGCTTTCTTT
size: few; D: NA; V: TRBV7-8; J: TRBJ1-1; CDR3: CASSLGGLWNTEAFF; DNA: TGTGCCAGCAGCTTAGGAGGTCTTTGGAACACTGAAGCTTTCTTT
size: medium-sized; D: TRBD1; V: TRBV5-6; J: TRBJ1-5; CDR3: CASSFYRGRGQFDQPQHF; DNA: TGTGCCAGCAGCTTTTACCGCGGCAGGGGGCAGTTCGATCAGCCCCAGCATTTT
size: NA; D: NA; V: TRBV5-8; J: TRBJ1-5; CDR3: CASSLALQSNQPQHF; DNA: TGTGCCAGCAGCTTGGCCCTGCAGAGCAATCAGCCCCAGCATTTT
size: few; D: TRBD2; V: TRBV9; J: TRBJ2-5; CDR3: CASSPHSGEETQYF; DNA: TGTGCCAGCAGCCCCCACAGCGGGGAAGAGACCCAGTACTTC
size: NA; D: TRBD2; V: TRBV4-1; J: TRBJ2-1; CDR3: CASSLGAGSGSDHEQFF; DNA: TGCGCCAGCAGCCTGGGGGCGGGGAGCGGGAGTGACCATGAGCAGTTCTTC
size: NA; D: NA; V: TRBV6-1; J: TRBJ1-2; CDR3: CASSYTTGTGYTF; DNA: TGTGCCAGCAGTTATACCACAGGGACCGGCTACACCTTC
size: NA; D: NA; V: TRBV7-9; J: TRBJ1-2; CDR3: CASSSSGVDYGYTF; DNA: TGTGCCAGCAGCTCCTCGGGGGTTGACTATGGCTACACCTTC
size: NA; D: NA; V: TRBV5-1; J: TRBJ2-5; CDR3: CASSPRPKETQYF; DNA: TGCGCCAGCAGCCCGCGGCCAAAAGAGACCCAGTACTTC
size: once; D: NA; V: TRBV2; J: TRBJ2-3; CDR3: CASSPRFSTDTQYF; DNA: TGTGCCAGCAGTCCTAGGTTTAGCACAGATACGCAGTATTTT
size: NA; D: TRBD1; V: TRBV6-5; J: TRBJ1-4; CDR3: CASSPGQATNEKLFF; DNA: TGTGCCAGCAGTCCCGGACAGGCAACTAATGAAAAACTGTTTTTT
size: few; D: NA; V: TRBV4-1; J: TRBJ2-7; CDR3: CASSPHSRSLYEQYF; DNA: TGCGCCAGCAGCCCCCACTCTAGATCCCTCTACGAGCAGTACTTC
size: NA; D: NA; V: TRBV5-8; J: TRBJ2-1; CDR3: CASSPWERSYNEQFF; DNA: TGTGCCAGCAGTCCCTGGGAGAGGTCCTACAATGAGCAGTTCTTC
size: NA; D: NA; V: TRBV21-1; J: TRBJ2-7; CDR3: CASSSPGGTGRHEQYF; DNA: TGTGCCAGCAGCTCCCCAGGAGGGACAGGGCGGCACGAGCAGTACTTC
size: NA; D: TRBD1; V: TRBV7-2; J: TRBJ2-7; CDR3: CASSLSGTGGREQYF; DNA: TGTGCCAGCAGCTTATCCGGGACAGGGGGAAGGGAGCAGTACTTC
size: NA; D: NA; V: TRBV19; J: TRBJ2-2; CDR3: CASRPAPGTRNPTGELFF; DNA: TGTGCCAGTAGGCCGGCCCCCGGGACTCGAAACCCCACCGGGGAGCTGTTTTTT
size: NA; D: TRBD1; V: TRBV6-5; J: TRBJ1-1; CDR3: CASSSTGITEAFF; DNA: TGTGCCAGCAGTTCGACAGGGATCACTGAAGCTTTCTTT
size: NA; D: TRBD1; V: TRBV14; J: TRBJ1-1; CDR3: CASSPGQGSVGSTEAFF; DNA: TGTGCCAGCAGCCCAGGACAGGGTAGTGTAGGTTCCACTGAAGCTTTCTTT
size: NA; D: TRBD1; V: TRBV2; J: TRBJ2-3; CDR3: CASSDQGATDTQYF; DNA: TGTGCCAGCAGTGACCAGGGGGCTACAGATACGCAGTATTTT
size: NA; D: NA; V: TRBV7-2; J: TRBJ1-1; CDR3: CASKARGVQSAEAFF; DNA: TGTGCCAGCAAGGCGCGCGGGGTTCAGTCAGCTGAAGCTTTCTTT
size: NA; D: NA; V: TRBV5-1; J: TRBJ2-2; CDR3: CASSLDGNTGELFF; DNA: TGCGCCAGCAGCTTGGACGGGAACACCGGGGAGCTGTTTTTT
size: NA; D: NA; V: TRBV11-3; J: TRBJ2-2; CDR3: CASSHHRDATGELFF; DNA: TGTGCCAGCAGCCACCACAGGGACGCTACCGGGGAGCTGTTTTTT
size: few; D: TRBD2; V: TRBV9; J: TRBJ2-2; CDR3: CASTGTSGFRELFF; DNA: TGTGCCAGCACCGGGACTAGCGGATTCCGGGAGCTGTTTTTT
size: once; D: NA; V: TRBV7-8; J: TRBJ1-1; CDR3: CASSPGAGSHTEAFF; DNA: TGTGCCAGCAGTCCCGGTGCGGGTTCTCACACTGAAGCTTTCTTT
size: NA; D: NA; V: TRBV18; J: TRBJ2-1; CDR3: CASSPQEGAGNEQFF; DNA: TGTGCCAGCTCACCACAGGAGGGGGCGGGTAATGAGCAGTTCTTC
size: few; D: TRBD2; V: TRBV2; J: TRBJ2-5; CDR3: CASITSGSIRETQYF; DNA: TGTGCCAGCATCACTAGCGGGAGCATCAGAGAGACCCAGTACTTC
size: NA; D: NA; V: TRBV18; J: TRBJ2-2; CDR3: CASSPGGADTGELFF; DNA: TGTGCCAGCTCACCAGGAGGGGCGGACACCGGGGAGCTGTTTTTT
size: few; D: NA; V: TRBV14; J: TRBJ1-1; CDR3: CASSQARYWGDTEAFF; DNA: TGTGCCAGCAGCCAAGCCCGGTATTGGGGGGACACTGAAGCTTTCTTT
size: NA; D: TRBD1; V: TRBV11-2; J: TRBJ2-2; CDR3: CASSLDGTGAGELFF; DNA: TGTGCCAGCAGCTTAGATGGGACAGGGGCCGGGGAGCTGTTTTTT
size: NA; D: TRBD2; V: TRBV27; J: TRBJ2-1; CDR3: CASGQLAGGIYSSYNEQFF; DNA: TGTGCCAGCGGACAACTAGCGGGGGGGATTTATAGCTCCTACAATGAGCAGTTCTTC
size: NA; D: NA; V: TRBV7-6; J: TRBJ1-4; CDR3: CASSFSAGGGEKLFF; DNA: TGTGCCAGCAGCTTCAGTGCGGGTGGGGGGGAAAAACTGTTTTTT
size: NA; D: TRBD1; V: TRBV18; J: TRBJ2-5; CDR3: CASSPRGAQGDETQYF; DNA: TGTGCCAGCTCACCACGTGGGGCACAGGGGGACGAGACCCAGTACTTC
size: NA; D: NA; V: TRBV5-8; J: TRBJ1-5; CDR3: CASSLFRLGASNQPQHF; DNA: TGTGCCAGCAGTTTGTTCCGGTTGGGGGCTAGCAATCAGCCCCAGCATTTT
size: NA; D: NA; V: TRBV4-2; J: TRBJ1-3; CDR3: CASSQVSGISGNTIYF; DNA: TGTGCCAGCAGCCAAGTTTCAGGGATCTCTGGAAACACCATATATTTT
size: once; D: TRBD1; V: TRBV11-2; J: TRBJ1-2; CDR3: CASSRQGVGGYTF; DNA: TGTGCCAGCAGCCGCCAGGGGGTCGGTGGCTACACCTTC
size: NA; D: TRBD1; V: TRBV15; J: TRBJ2-2; CDR3: CATSRDRGITGELFF; DNA: TGTGCCACCAGCAGGGACAGGGGGATCACCGGGGAGCTGTTTTTT
size: NA; D: NA; V: TRBV28; J: TRBJ1-2; CDR3: CASSLAVGYTF; DNA: TGTGCCAGCAGTTTAGCGGTTGGCTACACCTTC
size: NA; D: NA; V: TRBV2; J: TRBJ2-3; CDR3: CASSFFGGSTDTQYF; DNA: TGTGCCAGCAGCTTTTTCGGCGGGAGCACAGATACGCAGTATTTT
size: NA; D: TRBD1; V: TRBV29-1; J: TRBJ1-2; CDR3: CSVGDRGMYGYTF; DNA: TGCAGCGTTGGGGACAGGGGGATGTATGGCTACACCTTC
size: NA; D: NA; V: TRBV13; J: TRBJ2-2; CDR3: CASSLVYGAGELFF; DNA: TGTGCCAGCAGCTTAGTATACGGAGCCGGGGAGCTGTTTTTT